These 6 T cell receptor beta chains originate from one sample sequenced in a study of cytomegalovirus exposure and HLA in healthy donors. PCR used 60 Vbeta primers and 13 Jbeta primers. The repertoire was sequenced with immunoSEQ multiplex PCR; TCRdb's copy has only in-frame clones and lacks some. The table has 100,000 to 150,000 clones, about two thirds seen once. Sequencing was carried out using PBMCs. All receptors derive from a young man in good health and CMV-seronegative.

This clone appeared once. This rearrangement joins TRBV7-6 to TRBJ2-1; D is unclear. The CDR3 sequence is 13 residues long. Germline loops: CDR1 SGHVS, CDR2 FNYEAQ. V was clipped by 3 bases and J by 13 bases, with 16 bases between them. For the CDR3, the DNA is TGTGCCAGCAGCTTGGGTGTTGTGACATACCAGTTCTTC. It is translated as CASSLGVVTYQFF.

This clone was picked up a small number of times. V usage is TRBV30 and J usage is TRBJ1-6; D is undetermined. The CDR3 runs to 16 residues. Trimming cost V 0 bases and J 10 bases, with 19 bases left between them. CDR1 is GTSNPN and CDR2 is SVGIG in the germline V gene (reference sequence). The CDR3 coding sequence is TGTGCCTGGAGTGTACTCCCGCGGGCTGGTGTCTCACCCCTCCACTTT. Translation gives CAWSVLPRAGVSPLHF.

CDR3 residues: CASSPGGTGVNNEQFF. DNA of the CDR3: TGCGCCAGCAGCCCGGGGGGGACAGGGGTGAACAATGAGCAGTTCTTC. The J gene is TRBJ2-1, the V gene TRBV5-1; TRBD1 aligns across 10 bases. The CDR3 runs 16 residues. Germline V gene sequence: CDR1 SGHRS, CDR2 YFSETQ. Trimming removed 4 bases from V and 5 bases from J; junction bases left unmatched: 9.

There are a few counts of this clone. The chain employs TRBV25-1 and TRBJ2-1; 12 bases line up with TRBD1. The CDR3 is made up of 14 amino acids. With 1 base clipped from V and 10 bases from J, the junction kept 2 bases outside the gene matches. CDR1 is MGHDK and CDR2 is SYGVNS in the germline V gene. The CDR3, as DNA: TGTGCCAGCAGTGAATCGGGACAGGGGGCAGAGCAGTTCTTC. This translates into CASSESGQGAEQFF. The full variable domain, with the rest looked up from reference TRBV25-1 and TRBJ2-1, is EADIYQTPRYLVIGTGKKITLECSQTMGHDKMYWYQQDPGMELHLIHYSYGVNSTEKGDLSSESTVSRIRTEHFPLTLESARPSHTSQYLCASSESGQGAEQFFGPGTRLTVL.

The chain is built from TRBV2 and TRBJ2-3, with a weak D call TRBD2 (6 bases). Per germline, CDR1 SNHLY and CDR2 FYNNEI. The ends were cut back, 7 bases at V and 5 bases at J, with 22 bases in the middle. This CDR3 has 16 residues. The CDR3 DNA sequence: TGTGCCAGCAAAGGTTGGCAGGAGGGAACTATAGATACGCAGTATTTT. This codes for CASKGWQEGTIDTQYF.

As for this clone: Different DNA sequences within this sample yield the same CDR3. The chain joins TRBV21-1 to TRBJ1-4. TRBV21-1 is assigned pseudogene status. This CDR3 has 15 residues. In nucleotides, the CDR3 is TGTGCCAGCAGCGGACCGGGACCCCCTAAGCGGGGGCTGTTTTTT. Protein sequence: CASSGPGPPKRGLFF.